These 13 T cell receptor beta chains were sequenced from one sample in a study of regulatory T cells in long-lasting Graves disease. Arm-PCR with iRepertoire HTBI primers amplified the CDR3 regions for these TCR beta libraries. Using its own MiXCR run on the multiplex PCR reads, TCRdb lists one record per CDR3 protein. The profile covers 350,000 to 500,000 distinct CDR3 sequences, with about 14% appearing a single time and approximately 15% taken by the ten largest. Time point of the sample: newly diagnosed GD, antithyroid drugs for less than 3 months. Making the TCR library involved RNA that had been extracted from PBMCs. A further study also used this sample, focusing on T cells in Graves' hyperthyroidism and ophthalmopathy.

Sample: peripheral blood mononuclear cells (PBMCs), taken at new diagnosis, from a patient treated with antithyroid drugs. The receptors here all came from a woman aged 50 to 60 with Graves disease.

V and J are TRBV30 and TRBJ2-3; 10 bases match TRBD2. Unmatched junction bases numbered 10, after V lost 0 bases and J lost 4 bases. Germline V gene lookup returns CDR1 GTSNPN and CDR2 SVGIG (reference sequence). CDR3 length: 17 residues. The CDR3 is CAWSVIRTSGMPDTQYF. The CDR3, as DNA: TGTGCCTGGAGTGTAATTCGTACTAGCGGGATGCCAGATACGCAGTATTTT.

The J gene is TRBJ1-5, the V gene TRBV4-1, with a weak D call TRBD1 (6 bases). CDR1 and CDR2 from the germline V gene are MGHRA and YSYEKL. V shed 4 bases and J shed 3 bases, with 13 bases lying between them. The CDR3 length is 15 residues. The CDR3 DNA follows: TGCGCCAGCAGCCTCATGCCAGGGGTCAATCAGCCCCAGCATTTT. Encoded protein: CASSLMPGVNQPQHF.

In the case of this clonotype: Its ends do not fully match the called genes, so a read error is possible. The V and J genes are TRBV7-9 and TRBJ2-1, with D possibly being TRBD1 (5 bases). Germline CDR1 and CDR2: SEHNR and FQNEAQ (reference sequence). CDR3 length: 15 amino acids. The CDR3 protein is CASSLNQGYSNEQSF. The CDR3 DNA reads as TGTGCCAGCAGCTTAAATCAGGGCTACAGCAATGAGCAGTCCTTC.

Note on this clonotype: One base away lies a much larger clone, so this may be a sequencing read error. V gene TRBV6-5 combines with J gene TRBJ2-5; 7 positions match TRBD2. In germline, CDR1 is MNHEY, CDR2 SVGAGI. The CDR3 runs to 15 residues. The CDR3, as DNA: TGTGCCAGCCGTTACTCGATGGCGGGGGAAGAGACCCAGTACTTC. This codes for CASRYSMAGEETQYF.

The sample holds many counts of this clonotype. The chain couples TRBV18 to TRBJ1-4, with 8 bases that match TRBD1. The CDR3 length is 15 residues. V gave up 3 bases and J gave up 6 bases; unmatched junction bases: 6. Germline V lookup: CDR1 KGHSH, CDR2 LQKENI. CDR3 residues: CASSPWTGRHEKLFF. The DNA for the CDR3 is TGTGCCAGCTCACCCTGGACAGGGCGGCATGAAAAACTGTTTTTT.

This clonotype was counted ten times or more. Here the CDR3 reads CASSFMGGTDTQYF. In nucleotides, the CDR3 is TGCGCCAGCAGCTTTATGGGGGGTACAGATACGCAGTATTTT. This chain joins TRBV5-1 and TRBJ2-3, with D perhaps matching TRBD2 (6 bases). The CDR3 has 14 residues. V lost 2 bases and J lost 3, with 10 bases in between. Germline V lookup: CDR1 SGHRS, CDR2 YFSETQ.

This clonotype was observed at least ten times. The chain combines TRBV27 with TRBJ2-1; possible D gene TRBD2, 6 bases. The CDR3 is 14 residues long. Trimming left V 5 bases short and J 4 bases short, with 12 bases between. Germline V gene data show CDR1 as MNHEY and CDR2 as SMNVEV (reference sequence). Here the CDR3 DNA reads TGTGCCAGCAGTCCCGTCGGGAGATACAATGAGCAGTTCTTC. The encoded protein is CASSPVGRYNEQFF.

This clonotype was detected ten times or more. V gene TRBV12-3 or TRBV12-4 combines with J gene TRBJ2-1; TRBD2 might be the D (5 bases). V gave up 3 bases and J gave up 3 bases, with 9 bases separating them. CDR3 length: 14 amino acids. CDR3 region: CASSFGESYNEQFF. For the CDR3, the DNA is TGTGCCAGCAGTTTTGGGGAGAGCTACAATGAGCAGTTCTTC.

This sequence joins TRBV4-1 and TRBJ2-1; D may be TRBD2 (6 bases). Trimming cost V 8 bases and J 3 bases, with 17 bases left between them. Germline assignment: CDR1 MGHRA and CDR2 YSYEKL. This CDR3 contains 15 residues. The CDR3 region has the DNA TGCGCCAGCTCGTCTGAGCGGGTTCTCTACAATGAGCAGTTCTTC. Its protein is CASSSERVLYNEQFF.

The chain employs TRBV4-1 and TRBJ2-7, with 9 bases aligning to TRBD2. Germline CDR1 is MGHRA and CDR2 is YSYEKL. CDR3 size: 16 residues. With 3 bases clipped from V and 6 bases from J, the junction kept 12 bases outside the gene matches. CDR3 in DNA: TGCGCCAGCAGCCAGCTTCCCGCGGGAGGGAATCGCGAGCAGTACTTC. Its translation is CASSQLPAGGNREQYF.

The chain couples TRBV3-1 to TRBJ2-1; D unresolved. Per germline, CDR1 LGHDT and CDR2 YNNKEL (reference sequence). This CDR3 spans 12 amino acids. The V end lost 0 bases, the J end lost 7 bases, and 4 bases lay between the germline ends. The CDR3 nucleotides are TGTGCCAGCAGCCAAGAACCTAATGAGCAGTTCTTC. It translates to CASSQEPNEQFF.

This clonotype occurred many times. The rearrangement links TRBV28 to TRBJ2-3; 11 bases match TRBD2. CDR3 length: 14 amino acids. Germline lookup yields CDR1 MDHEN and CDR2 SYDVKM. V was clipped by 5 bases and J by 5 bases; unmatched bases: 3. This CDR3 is CASSPGLAGDTQYF. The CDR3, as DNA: TGTGCCAGCAGTCCCGGACTAGCGGGAGATACGCAGTATTTT.

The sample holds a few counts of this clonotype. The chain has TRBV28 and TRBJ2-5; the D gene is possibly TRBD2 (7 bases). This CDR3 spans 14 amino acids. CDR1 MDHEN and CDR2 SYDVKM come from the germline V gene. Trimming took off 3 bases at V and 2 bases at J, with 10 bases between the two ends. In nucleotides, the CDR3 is TGTGCCAGCAGTTTGCGGGGGCGTCAAGAGACCCAGTACTTC. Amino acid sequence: CASSLRGRQETQYF.